This T cell receptor beta chain was captured by sequencing in a study of T cell clonotyping in hematopoietic cell transplantation. Documented time point: recipient sample about 28 days before transplant, after cytoreduction. The CDR3 is 16 amino acids. V was pared by 1 base and J by 0 bases, with 11 bases between. Germline assignment: CDR1 SGHRS and CDR2 YFSETQ. Clones were read by immunoSEQ multiplex PCR, and TCRdb kept only the in-frame ones, dropping some. Of approximately 11,000 clones listed, about 92% were seen once; the top ten hold about an eighth. The TCR comes from a woman aged 40 to 55 with acute myeloid leukemia. Some clones in this sample may be carry-over from other donors' samples. The chain couples TRBV5-1 to TRBJ2-1; weak D call: TRBD1 (5 bases). Sequencing used peripheral blood mononuclear cells, obtained before stem cell transplant. CDR3 sequence reads: CASSLLPGPSYNEQFF. In DNA, the CDR3 is TGCGCCAGCAGCTTGTTGCCAGGGCCCTCCTACAATGAGCAGTTCTTC.